Listed below are T cell receptor beta chains from one sample, sequenced in a study of T-cell memory formation after mild COVID-19. Each CDR3 protein is one row after TCRdb ran MiXCR on the 5' RACE reads. The sample lists 470,000 or so distinct CDR3 sequences, around 25% occurring once. The sample consisted of PBMCs or a T cell subset sorted from them (not recorded which). These receptor sequences come from an adult woman who had mild COVID-19 (a few samples of this study predate the infection). Cell type and time point are not known. Both conserved end residues are part of each CDR3. D genes are given only for firm matches. Size tells how often a clone was seen (once, few, many) or the class of an expanded clone, and some rows leave it out.

TGTGCCAGCAGCGCCGGACTAGCGGGAGGGCCGTCGTTC	CASSAGLAGGPSF	many	TRBJ2-7	TRBV7-2	TRBD2
TGCGCCAGCAGCCAAGAGGGCCTAGCGGACCCTTCCACAGAGCAGTTCTTC	CASSQEGLADPSTEQFF	few	TRBJ2-1	TRBV4-1	TRBD2
TGTGCCACCGGTGTTGGCGCGGAGTTTACAGATACGCAGTATTTT	CATGVGAEFTDTQYF	-	TRBJ2-3	TRBV24-1	-
TGTGCCAGCAGTCAGCGGGAGTTAACCGACGAGCAGTACTTC	CASSQRELTDEQYF	-	TRBJ2-7	TRBV6-6	TRBD2
TGTGCCAGCAGCGTAGGGTGGGACAGCTTCCTCCCTAGCACAGATACGCAGTATTTT	CASSVGWDSFLPSTDTQYF	-	TRBJ2-3	TRBV9	TRBD1
TGTGCCAGCAGCTGGGGACTAGCGGGGTATCAAGAGACCCAGTACTTC	CASSWGLAGYQETQYF	many	TRBJ2-5	TRBV7-3	TRBD2
TGTGCCAGCAGCGCTGGACTAGACACATACAATGAGCAGTTCTTC	CASSAGLDTYNEQFF	few	TRBJ2-1	TRBV9	TRBD2
TGTGCCAGCAGCTCCACAGGCGGACAGGGGGCCTCCGGGGAGCTGTTTTTT	CASSSTGGQGASGELFF	-	TRBJ2-2	TRBV11-3	TRBD1
TGTGCCAGCAGAAGCAGGGGGCGAGATACGCAGTATTTT	CASRSRGRDTQYF	-	TRBJ2-3	TRBV6-2/TRBV6-3	TRBD1
TGTGCCAGCAGCGTACCCGGCGGATGGGAGGAGGAGCTGTTTTTT	CASSVPGGWEEELFF	-	TRBJ2-2	TRBV9	-
TGTGCCAGCCAAGTGCGGAGGGGACAGACCCAGTACTTC	CASQVRRGQTQYF	-	TRBJ2-5	TRBV6-5	-
TGTGCCAGCACTGAGGGAGGGACATGTCACTTT	CASTEGGTCHF	-	TRBJ1-6	TRBV12-3/TRBV12-4	-
TGCGCCAGCAGCCCGACAGGATCCCTAACCGATGGCTACACCTTC	CASSPTGSLTDGYTF	few	TRBJ1-2	TRBV5-1	-
TGTGCCAGCAGCCGCAAAACAGGACTCAATCAGCCCCAGCATTTT	CASSRKTGLNQPQHF	few	TRBJ1-5	TRBV7-8	-
TGTGCCAGCAGCTTGGACAGTTCTCCTCTGCTTGGCTACACCTTC	CASSLDSSPLLGYTF	-	TRBJ1-2	TRBV5-4	-
TGTGCCAGCAGTCTCCTAGCGGGAGCGGGAAATACGCAGTATTTT	CASSLLAGAGNTQYF	-	TRBJ2-3	TRBV6-2/TRBV6-3	TRBD2
TGTGCCACCAGTGATTTTAACAGCTATGGCTACACCTTC	CATSDFNSYGYTF	-	TRBJ1-2	TRBV24-1	-
TGCGCCAGCAGCCCCCTGGCAATCGGGGGCACTGAAGCTTTCTTT	CASSPLAIGGTEAFF	few	TRBJ1-1	TRBV4-3	-
TGTGCCACCAGCCGGGGGACTAGCGGGAGGTTTACGCGTAGCACAGATACGCAGTATTTT	CATSRGTSGRFTRSTDTQYF	-	TRBJ2-3	TRBV24-1	TRBD2
TGCAGCGTTGAGACAGAGAAGGCTGAAGCTTTCTTT	CSVETEKAEAFF	few	TRBJ1-1	TRBV29-1	-
TGTGCCAGCAGCGTAGGACCCCCGACTAGCGGGAGTGGATACGAGCAGTACTTC	CASSVGPPTSGSGYEQYF	-	TRBJ2-7	TRBV9	TRBD2
TGTGCCAGCAGTTACTCTAGCGGGGACTCTTCCTACGAGCAGTACTTC	CASSYSSGDSSYEQYF	few	TRBJ2-7	TRBV6-5	TRBD2
TGCGCCAGCAGCTTGGGAGTGGGACAGGGGTTGGATGAGCAGTTCTTC	CASSLGVGQGLDEQFF	many	TRBJ2-1	TRBV5-1	TRBD1